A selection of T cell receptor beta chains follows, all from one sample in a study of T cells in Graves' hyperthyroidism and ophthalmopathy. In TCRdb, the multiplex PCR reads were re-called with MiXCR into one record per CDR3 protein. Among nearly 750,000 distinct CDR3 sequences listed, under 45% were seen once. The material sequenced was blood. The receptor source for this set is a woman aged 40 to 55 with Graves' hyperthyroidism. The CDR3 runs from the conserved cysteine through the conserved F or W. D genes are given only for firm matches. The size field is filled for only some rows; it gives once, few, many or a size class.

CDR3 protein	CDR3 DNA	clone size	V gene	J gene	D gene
CSAGARSMLGNQPQHF	TGCAGTGCCGGGGCCAGGTCGATGTTGGGCAATCAGCCCCAGCATTTT	many	TRBV20-1	TRBJ1-5	-
CATSDVAGGEARETQYF	TGTGCCACCAGTGATGTCGCAGGGGGCGAAGCACGGGAGACCCAGTACTTC	-	TRBV24-1	TRBJ2-5	TRBD1
CASSPVRAGESYNYGYTF	TGTGCCAGCAGCCCCGTGCGGGCAGGGGAGAGCTATAACTATGGCTACACCTTC	many	TRBV7-6	TRBJ1-2	-
CASSEWARGQGSAFF	TGTGCCAGCAGTGAATGGGCTAGGGGACAGGGTTCAGCTTTCTTT	many	TRBV2	TRBJ1-1	TRBD1
CASSPLPGPGGYTF	TGTGCCAGTAGTCCCCTTCCAGGGCCTGGGGGCTACACCTTC	-	TRBV19	TRBJ1-2	-
CASSQDVGGYGGYTF	TGTGCCAGCAGCCAAGATGTAGGGGGCTACGGTGGCTACACCTTC	once	TRBV7-8	TRBJ1-2	TRBD1
CASSYGPRGGRETQYF	TGTGCCAGCAGTTACGGACCCCGGGGGGGGCGGGAGACCCAGTACTTC	-	TRBV6-5	TRBJ2-5	TRBD2
CSARVDRNQPQHF	TGCAGTGCTAGAGTGGACAGGAATCAGCCCCAGCATTTT	many	TRBV20-1	TRBJ1-5	TRBD1
CASSHTGGAGTEAFF	TGTGCCAGCAGCCACACAGGGGGCGCAGGCACTGAAGCTTTCTTT	-	TRBV5-4	TRBJ1-1	TRBD1
CASSLGTHEQYF	TGTGCCAGCAGTCTTGGAACTCACGAGCAGTACTTC	-	TRBV6-1	TRBJ2-7	-
CASSILAFGGLAEKETQYF	TGTGCCAGTAGTATTCTAGCATTCGGAGGGCTAGCGGAAAAAGAGACCCAGTACTTC	few	TRBV19	TRBJ2-5	TRBD2
CSVEPQGNTEAFF	TGCAGCGTTGAGCCACAGGGAAACACTGAAGCTTTCTTT	many	TRBV29-1	TRBJ1-1	-
CASSLGQEASTDTQYF	TGCGCCAGCAGCTTGGGGCAGGAGGCTAGCACAGATACGCAGTATTTT	-	TRBV5-1	TRBJ2-3	-
CASSLEGAVSYEQYF	TGTGCCAGCAGCTTAGAGGGGGCCGTCTCCTACGAGCAGTACTTC	-	TRBV7-2	TRBJ2-7	TRBD1
CASSPVPAAEKLFF	TGTGCCAGCAGTCCCGTCCCCGCCGCTGAAAAACTGTTTTTT	-	TRBV7-2	TRBJ1-4	-
CASSEGTGLAYEQYF	TGTGCCAGCAGTGAAGGGACGGGGCTCGCCTACGAGCAGTACTTC	once	TRBV2	TRBJ2-7	-
CSADSTGTNIQYF	TGCAGTGCCGACTCGACAGGGACAAACATTCAGTACTTC	-	TRBV20-1	TRBJ2-4	TRBD1
CASRAAGGDHYGYTF	TGTGCCAGCCGTGCGGCGGGGGGCGATCACTATGGCTACACCTTC	-	TRBV6-2/TRBV6-3	TRBJ1-2	-
CSASPLGENTEAFF	TGCAGTGCTAGTCCCCTGGGAGAGAACACTGAAGCTTTCTTT	few	TRBV20-1	TRBJ1-1	-